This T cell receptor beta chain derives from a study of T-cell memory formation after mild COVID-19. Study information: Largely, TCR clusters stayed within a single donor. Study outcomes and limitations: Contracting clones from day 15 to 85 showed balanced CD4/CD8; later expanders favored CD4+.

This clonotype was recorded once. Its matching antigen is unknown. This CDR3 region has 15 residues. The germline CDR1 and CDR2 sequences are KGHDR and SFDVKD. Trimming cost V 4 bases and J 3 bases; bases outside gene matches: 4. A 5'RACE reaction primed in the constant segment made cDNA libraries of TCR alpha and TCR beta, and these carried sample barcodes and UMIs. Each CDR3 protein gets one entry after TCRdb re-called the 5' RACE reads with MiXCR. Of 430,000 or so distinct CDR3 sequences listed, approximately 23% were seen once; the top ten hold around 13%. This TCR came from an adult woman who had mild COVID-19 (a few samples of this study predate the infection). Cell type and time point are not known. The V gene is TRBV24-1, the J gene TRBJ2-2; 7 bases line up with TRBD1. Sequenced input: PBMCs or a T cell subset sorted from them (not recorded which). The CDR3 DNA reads TGTGCCACCAGTGAGCCAACAGGGGACACCGGGGAGCTGTTTTTT. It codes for CATSEPTGDTGELFF.